The 14 T cell receptor beta chains listed next were all sequenced from one sample in a study of cytomegalovirus exposure and HLA in healthy donors. This PCR relied on a set of 60 Vbeta primers and 13 Jbeta primers. The assay was immunoSEQ multiplex PCR, and TCRdb's table has in-frame clones only and misses some. The top ten hold approximately 9% of the sample, which has about 130,000 clones, 80% seen once. The sample consisted of PBMCs. The receptor set was obtained from a man in his thirties or forties in good health and CMV-seropositive.

The CDR3 region has the DNA TGTGCCAGCAGCCCGGGACATCACGAGCAGTACTTC. This sequence encodes CASSPGHHEQYF. The chain carries TRBV9 and TRBJ2-7; D might be TRBD1 (6 bases). CDR1 and CDR2 (germline): SGDLS, YYNGEE. The CDR3 totals 12 residues. The germline V and J ends were trimmed by 4 bases and 5 bases, with 10 bases remaining between them. Together with reference TRBV9 and TRBJ2-7, the CDR3 gives the full variable domain: DSGVTQTPKHLITATGQRVTLRCSPRSGDLSVYWYQQSLDQGLQFLIQYYNGEERAKGNILERFSAQQFPDLHSELNLSSLELGDSALYFCASSPGHHEQYFGPGTRLTVT.

This chain joins TRBV9 and TRBJ2-3, with 7 bases aligning to TRBD1. The CDR3 sequence is 15 residues long. In germline, CDR1 is SGDLS, CDR2 YYNGEE. Trimming at V came to 4 bases and at J to 3 bases, leaving 8 bases not matched to a gene. The CDR3 DNA reads as TGTGCCAGCAGCCCGCGACAGGGAAGAACAGATACGCAGTATTTT. Amino acids: CASSPRQGRTDTQYF.

Concerning this clone itself: Other DNA sequences from this sample encode an identical CDR3 as well. V and J are TRBV5-6 and TRBJ2-7, with D perhaps matching TRBD2 (5 bases). Germline-derived CDR1 and CDR2 are SGHDT and YYEEEE. V lost 4 bases to trimming and J lost 1 base, with 9 bases between them. There are 13 residues in the CDR3. CDR3 bases: TGTGCCAGCAGCACCGGGGTGTCCTACGAGCAGTACTTC. Protein sequence: CASSTGVSYEQYF.

This chain joins TRBV2 and TRBJ2-2, with D possibly matching TRBD1 (6 bases). V lost 5 bases, J lost 6 bases, and 10 bases lay in between. The CDR3 extends over 13 amino acids. The germline CDR1 and CDR2 sequences are SNHLY and FYNNEI. The CDR3 DNA follows: TGTGCCAGCAGTCAACAGGGTGCCGGGGAGCTGTTTTTT. It translates to CASSQQGAGELFF.

The chain is built from TRBV9 and TRBJ1-6; tentatively, D is TRBD1 (5 bases). The germline CDR1 and CDR2 sequences are SGDLS and YYNGEE. V was shortened by 2 bases and J by 8 bases, with 14 bases between the two germline ends. The CDR3 is 15 amino acids. As DNA, the CDR3 is TGTGCCAGCAGCGTGGGCGATGGGGCACATTCACCCCTCCACTTT. This sequence encodes CASSVGDGAHSPLHF.

The genes are TRBV7-2 and TRBJ1-5; D is undetermined. This CDR3 is built from 13 residues. The V end lost 3 bases, the J end lost 9 bases, and 12 bases lay between the germline ends. Germline V lookup: CDR1 SGHTA, CDR2 FQGNSA. The DNA of the CDR3 is TGTGCCAGCAGCTTGGGAGAGTCCGGGCCCCAGCATTTT. Translated: CASSLGESGPQHF.

This chain joins TRBV9 and TRBJ1-1; unclear D gene. This CDR3 spans 13 amino acids. The V and J ends lost 1 base and 4 bases respectively, with 8 bases between them. The germline V gene has CDR1 SGDLS and CDR2 YYNGEE. CDR3 DNA sequence: TGTGCCAGCAGCGTACGTGCGGGCACTGAAGCTTTCTTT. Its protein is CASSVRAGTEAFF.

The V call is TRBV29-1, the J call TRBJ2-7; no clear D. V lost 7 bases and J 3 bases, leaving 10 bases between the germline ends. Germline CDR1 is SQVTM and CDR2 is ANQGSEA. The CDR3 has 11 residues. The CDR3 DNA reads as TGCAGCGGGTTACGAGGCTACGAGCAGTACTTC. Protein sequence: CSGLRGYEQYF.

This chain links TRBV5-1 with TRBJ1-6; no firm D call. The CDR3 consists of 15 residues. V lost 4 bases and J lost 5, with 13 bases in between. CDR1 and CDR2 from the germline V gene are SGHRS and YFSETQ. The CDR3 sequence is CASSILTGDNSPLHF. Written as DNA, the CDR3 is TGCGCCAGCAGCATCCTCACCGGGGATAATTCACCCCTCCACTTT. Based on the CDR3 plus reference TRBV5-1 and TRBJ1-6, the full variable domain is KAGVTQTPRYLIKTRGQQVTLSCSPISGHRSVSWYQQTPGQGLQFLFEYFSETQRNKGNFPGRFSGRQFSNSRSEMNVSTLELGDSALYLCASSILTGDNSPLHFGNGTRLTVT.

This chain connects TRBV9 to TRBJ1-5; D is unresolved. V gave up 3 bases and J gave up 7 bases, with 14 bases separating them. From germline, CDR1 is SGDLS and CDR2 YYNGEE. The CDR3 runs 14 residues. CDR3 in DNA: TGTGCCAGCAGCGCTAGTTCGGGGAGCCAGCCCCAGCATTTT. It is translated as CASSASSGSQPQHF.

This clone was observed once. The same CDR3 also results from other DNA sequences found in this sample. The chain uses TRBV7-3 and TRBJ2-1; maybe TRBD2 (6 bases). Germline V gene sequence: CDR1 SGHTA, CDR2 FQGTGA. The CDR3 is 15 residues long. V shed 5 bases and J shed 6 bases, with 17 bases lying between them. CDR3 in DNA: TGTGCCAGCAGCCCATACCTGGCGGGGAGCAATGAGCAGTTCTTC. Encoded protein: CASSPYLAGSNEQFF.

The CDR3 sequence: CAISGDRVRYNEQFF. Here the CDR3 DNA reads TGTGCCATCAGTGGGGACAGGGTCCGGTACAATGAGCAGTTCTTC. The V call is TRBV10-3, the J call TRBJ2-1; 9 positions agree with TRBD1. The CDR3 spans 15 residues. CDR1 is ENHRY, CDR2 SYGVKD, per germline. V lost 4 bases, J lost 4 bases, and 5 bases stayed unmatched.

V usage is TRBV20-1 and J usage is TRBJ2-5; a weak D match, TRBD1 (7 bases). The CDR3 is 11 amino acids. Germline loops: CDR1 DFQATT, CDR2 SNEGSKA (reference sequence). The germline V and J ends were trimmed by 5 bases and 5 bases, with 9 bases remaining between them. This chain's CDR3 is CSAAGGETQYF. The CDR3 DNA reads as TGCAGTGCTGCAGGGGGGGAGACCCAGTACTTC.

V and J are TRBV19 and TRBJ2-7; the match to TRBD1 covers 7 bases. V gave up 3 bases and J gave up 4 bases; unmatched junction bases: 9. This CDR3 contains 15 residues. Germline V lookup: CDR1 LNHDA, CDR2 SQIVND (reference sequence). CDR3 sequence reads: CASSMHRGSRYEQYF. CDR3 nucleotides: TGTGCCAGTAGTATGCACAGGGGTTCGAGGTACGAGCAGTACTTC.